What follows describes a single TCR beta chain. It has no known antigen specificity. There are no base qualities to consult, and no much larger clone falls within one base. Library preparation was by the immunoSEQ multiplex PCR assay. DNA from the CD4+ T cells that had been cultured and isolated underwent TCR beta CDR3 sequencing. In the source study's methods: The analysis removed non-productive TCR sequences, trimmed reads to the CDR3 region, and retained only CDR3s that were 7 or more amino acids long. The MANAFEST web app was used to pick out antigen-specific clonotypes by comparing their expansion in peptide wells with that in reference cultures. For clones to be considered positive, expansion at FDR<0.05 versus reference and all other wells, an odds ratio above 5, and a frequency above 0.1% in two replicate wells were required. A clonotype was defined as cross-reactive if the clonotype was significantly expanded both in SARS-CoV-2 spike wells and in at least one common cold coronavirus spike condition. CDR3 similarity was assessed by Levenshtein distance with the stringdist R package, and unrooted trees were built with ape in R 3.6.1. TCRdb obtained this table from immuneACCESS and retained in-frame rearrangements with V and J assigned. These tables miss some clones; where compared with another copy, unresolved V genes account for less than half of the shortfall, and the remainder is unexplained. V, J and clone size are those of that table, while D and trimming were read from the DNA. For this sample there are tens of thousands of clones; approximately 70% appear just once. Under 25% of the sample goes to the ten largest clones.

After less than eleven days of culture, CD4+ T cells were isolated with the EasySep CD4+ T cell isolation kit. Convalescent patients had PCR-confirmed SARS-CoV-2 infection between March and December 2020, before Alpha, Beta and Delta variants emerged in the United States. Half of the culture medium was replaced with fresh IL-2-containing medium on days 3 and 7. Unless noted otherwise, every peptide stimulation condition was grown in triplicate wells. Using Ficoll-Paque Plus gradient centrifugation, PBMC were separated from whole blood and then either used fresh or cryopreserved at -140C. The QIAamp micro DNA kit was used to extract genomic DNA from the cultured CD4+ T cells. The data derive from a study of vaccination effects on CD4 cells after COVID-19 (dated 2022 in TCRdb). Regarding the complete study: The ViraFEST assay stimulated PBMC with viral peptide pools and then used TCR sequencing to identify antigen-specific CD4+ T cell clonotypes by expansion. Two doses of either the BNT162b2 or the mRNA-1273 mRNA SARS-CoV-2 vaccine were administered to participants. Pre-vaccine samples were collected from a couple of convalescent patients 16 days and one week before the first dose, corresponding to 142 and 148 days after COVID-19 diagnosis. Two million PBMC per well were cultured in IMDM with about 5.4% human AB serum, about 9.4 IU/ml IL-2 and gentamicin, plus 10 ug/ml peptides. SARS-CoV-2 spike-specific CD4+ TCR repertoires were compared before and after mRNA vaccination in COVID-19 convalescent patients and in infection-naive vaccine recipients. Altogether, around 9 COVID-19 convalescent patients and several SARS-CoV-2-naive healthy vaccine recipients made up the full study. In the study, cultures from other donors were sequenced using the Oncomine TCR Beta short-read assay on an Illumina iSeq 100.

Beyond this particular receptor, the publication reports: In convalescent patients, the post-vaccine spike-reactive repertoire consisted mainly of new vaccine-induced clones, largely distinct from infection-induced clones. Both infection-induced and vaccine-induced clones contracted markedly at late post-vaccination timepoints, which is consistent with waning T cell responses. The study was limited by a small number of convalescent patients, and early post-infection timepoints were lacking.

CDR3 length: 14 amino acids, cysteine to phenylalanine. CDR3 DNA only is kept here, 42 bases in frame from base 1. V ends up 2 bases short and J 1 base short, with an unmatched junction base count of 1. CDR1 and CDR2, looked up from the germline V gene, are SGHRS and YFSETQ. The sample consisted of CD4+ T cells from PBMCs cultured without peptide, taken before COVID-19 vaccination. The chain was built from TRBV5-1 and TRBJ2-3, with 7 central nucleotides matching TRBD1. The TCR was taken from a human donor who had a prior SARS-CoV-2 infection. The CDR3 region has the sequence CASSFTGGTDTQYF. At the DNA level, the sequence is TGCGCCAGCAGCTTTACAGGGGGCACAGATACGCAGTATTTT.